This entry is about one TCR beta chain. Patient sample counts ranged from 1 to 8, pretreatment and on-treatment. Generated by immunoSEQ multiplex PCR, the TCRdb table keeps only in-frame clones and is missing some. The table has some 77,000 clones, about nine tenths seen once. The data stem from a study of PD-L1 blockade in urothelial cancer. For the study at large: Between 0 and 3 chemotherapy regimens preceded treatment for each patient.

This CDR3 is built from 18 residues. In germline, CDR1 is SEHNR, CDR2 FQNEAQ (reference sequence). The V segment lost 1 base and the J segment 6 bases; nucleotides outside the gene matches: 11. V is TRBV7-9 and J is TRBJ2-2; 10 bases are shared with TRBD2. The receptor comes from a woman aged 70-85 years with urothelial cancer. The sample in question was PBMCs, obtained around atezolizumab (anti-PD-L1) treatment. The CDR3 region is CASSLERGGRFNPGELFF. In DNA, the CDR3 is TGTGCCAGCAGCTTAGAGCGGGGGGGGCGCTTCAACCCCGGGGAGCTGTTTTTT. The complete variable domain, with remaining parts taken from reference TRBV7-9 and TRBJ2-2, reads DTGVSQNPRHKITKRGQNVTFRCDPISEHNRLYWYRQTLGQGPEFLTYFQNEAQLEKSRLLSDRFSAERPKGSFSTLEIQRTEQGDSAMYLCASSLERGGRFNPGELFFGEGSRLTVL.